Below are 30 T cell receptor beta chains sequenced from a single sample in a study of T-cell memory formation after mild COVID-19. MiXCR, applied by TCRdb to the 5' RACE reads, yields one record per CDR3 protein. Here the sample spans approximately 440,000 distinct CDR3 sequences, roughly 20% being singletons. The sequenced sample was PBMCs or a T cell subset sorted from them (not recorded which). The source is an adult woman who had mild COVID-19 (a few samples of this study predate the infection). Cell type and time point are not known.

The chain joins TRBV7-3 to TRBJ2-5, with D hard to call. Germline assignment: CDR1 SGHTA and CDR2 FQGTGA. Trimming pared 4 bases from V and 5 bases from J, leaving 14 bases between. This CDR3 region has 14 residues. CDR3 loop: CASSSSGPGETQYF. Here the CDR3 DNA reads TGTGCCAGCAGCTCGTCTGGGCCTGGGGAGACCCAGTACTTC. Using reference TRBV7-3 and TRBJ2-5 for the parts outside the CDR3, the full variable domain is GAGVSQTPSNKVTEKGKYVELRCDPISGHTALYWYRQSLGQGPEFLIYFQGTGAADDSGLPNDRFFAVRPEGSVSTLKIQRTERGDSAVYLCASSSSGPGETQYFGPGTRLLVL.

This clonotype came up a few times. The chain couples TRBV6-5 to TRBJ2-2; TRBD1 might be the D (5 bases). Germline V gene data show CDR1 as MNHEY and CDR2 as SVGAGI. This CDR3 contains 11 residues. The ends were cut back, 8 bases at V and 6 bases at J, with 7 bases in the middle. The CDR3 is CASQGSGELFF. DNA of the CDR3: TGTGCCAGCCAGGGCTCCGGGGAGCTGTTTTTT.

The chain carries TRBV11-3 and TRBJ2-1; tentative D call: TRBD2 (5 bases). V was clipped by 2 bases and J by 8 bases, with 10 bases between them. Germline-derived CDR1 and CDR2 are SGHNT and YENEEA. This CDR3 comprises 13 residues. As DNA, the CDR3 is TGTGCCAGCAGCTTAAATAGGGAGCATGAGCAGTTCTTC. This encodes CASSLNREHEQFF. Full variable domain (missing parts from reference TRBV11-3 and TRBJ2-1): EAGVVQSPRYKIIEKKQPVAFWCNPISGHNTLYWYLQNLGQGPELLIRYENEEAVDDSQLPKDRFSAERLKGVDSTLKIQPAELGDSAVYLCASSLNREHEQFFGPGTRLTVL.

The CDR3 loop is CASSGPGDYNEQFF. The CDR3 DNA follows: TGTGCCAGCAGCGGACCGGGGGATTACAATGAGCAGTTCTTC. The J gene is TRBJ2-1, the V gene TRBV12-3 or TRBV12-4; possible D gene TRBD2, 6 bases. Trimming stripped 6 bases from V and 4 bases from J, with 13 bases between. The CDR3 is 14 residues long.

The chain recombines TRBV12-3 or TRBV12-4 with TRBJ2-7; 10 positions match TRBD2. The V and J ends lost 0 bases and 2 bases, in that order; junction bases with no gene match: 7. The CDR3 totals 17 residues. Here the CDR3 DNA reads TGTGCCAGCAGTTTAGCAAGTGAGCGGGGGGGCGCCTACGAGCAGTACTTC. Translating it yields CASSLASERGGAYEQYF.

This chain uses TRBV28 with TRBJ2-5; no clear D gene. The germline V gene has CDR1 MDHEN and CDR2 SYDVKM. V was clipped by 5 bases and J by 4 bases, with 14 bases between them. This CDR3 has 14 amino acids. This CDR3 is CASSAGPLPETQYF. The CDR3 DNA is TGTGCCAGCAGTGCCGGGCCCCTCCCAGAGACCCAGTACTTC.

The gene calls are TRBV20-1 and TRBJ2-7; 11 bases align to TRBD2. The CDR3 length is 15 residues. Germline V gene lookup returns CDR1 DFQATT and CDR2 SNEGSKA (reference sequence). Germline trimming cut 6 bases from V and 3 bases from J; bases unmatched to any gene: 10. CDR3 sequence (DNA): TGCAGTGCCCCGTCCGGGACTAGCGGACGCTACGAGCAGTACTTC. Protein product: CSAPSGTSGRYEQYF.

In this sample, this clonotype turned up a few times. CDR3 region: CAWTLGVFGGGLETQYF. The CDR3 DNA follows: TGTGCCTGGACCCTGGGAGTGTTTGGAGGGGGCTTGGAGACCCAGTACTTC. The gene calls are TRBV30 and TRBJ2-5; possibly TRBD1 for D (7 bases). The V gene lost 4 bases and the J gene lost 5 bases, with 26 bases spanning the gap. The CDR3 extends over 17 amino acids. Germline lookup yields CDR1 GTSNPN and CDR2 SVGIG (reference sequence).

This clonotype appeared once. The chain uses TRBV15 and TRBJ1-2, with D possibly TRBD1 on 5 matching bases. Trimming cost V 0 bases and J 6 bases, with 14 bases left between them. From germline, CDR1 is LNHNV and CDR2 YYDKDF (reference sequence). The CDR3 loop spans 15 amino acids. CDR3 bases: TGTGCCACCAGCAGAGAGGGCAGGGCAATGAATGGCTACACCTTC. Protein product: CATSREGRAMNGYTF.

CDR3 nucleotide sequence: TGCAGTGCTTTTTCGACTAGCGGGAACGTAGCAGATACGCAGTATTTT. As protein: CSAFSTSGNVADTQYF. The chain couples TRBV20-1 to TRBJ2-3; 11 bases are a match to TRBD2. The germline V gene encodes CDR1 DFQATT and CDR2 SNEGSKA (reference sequence). The CDR3 loop spans 16 amino acids. V lost 5 bases to trimming and J lost 4 bases; unmatched junction nucleotides: 11.

Only a few counts were recorded for this clonotype. The chain couples TRBV20-1 to TRBJ2-1, with TRBD2 as a possible D gene (6 bases). CDR1 and CDR2 (germline): DFQATT, SNEGSKA (reference sequence). The CDR3 length is 11 residues. Deletions cut 2 bases from V and 8 bases from J, with 7 bases between. CDR3 in DNA: TGCAGTGCTAGAAGGGAGGATGAGCAGTTCTTC. Translated: CSARREDEQFF.

V usage is TRBV6-6 and J usage is TRBJ1-1; D is perhaps TRBD1 (6 bases). This CDR3 has 11 residues. CDR1 is MNHNY, CDR2 SVGAGI, per germline (reference sequence). Trimming shortened V by 5 bases and J by 10 bases, and 11 bases separated the two germline ends. Here the CDR3 DNA reads TGTGCCAGCAGTCCAGGGGAGGGAGCTTTCTTT. As protein: CASSPGEGAFF.

This clonotype was counted a few times. The genes are TRBV4-3 and TRBJ2-7, with D unresolved. The length of the CDR3 is 13 residues. The germline gives CDR1 LGHNA, CDR2 YSLEER. With 2 bases removed from V and 5 bases from J, the gap between germline ends came to 10 bases. The CDR3 nucleotides are TGCGCCAGCAGCCAAACCGGCGCCCACGAGCAGTACTTC. It encodes CASSQTGAHEQYF.

This clonotype was counted between two and nine times. This chain uses TRBV11-2 with TRBJ1-4; D is possibly TRBD1 (6 bases). Trimming took 7 bases from V and 7 from J, leaving 19 bases between them. Per germline, CDR1 SGHAT and CDR2 FQNNGV. The CDR3 is 15 amino acids. In DNA, the CDR3 is TGTGCCAGCACCAGATGGGGGGCTGGGGGTGAAAAACTGTTTTTT. This translates into CASTRWGAGGEKLFF. Variable domain in full (rest from reference TRBV11-2 and TRBJ1-4): EAGVAQSPRYKIIEKRQSVAFWCNPISGHATLYWYQQILGQGPKLLIQFQNNGVVDDSQLPKDRFSAERLKGVDSTLKIQPAKLEDSAVYLCASTRWGAGGEKLFFGSGTQLSVL.

This clonotype has a handful of counts. The CDR3 DNA follows: TGTGCCAGCAGCCCTACGACTCTGAATGAGCAGTTCTTC. It encodes CASSPTTLNEQFF. The genes are TRBV7-2 and TRBJ2-1; D is ambiguous. CDR3 size: 13 residues. CDR1 is SGHTA, CDR2 FQGNSA, per germline. The ends were cut back, 5 bases at V and 7 bases at J, with 12 bases in the middle.

A few counts support this clonotype. CDR3 in amino acids: CSAKSGGRETQYF. DNA of the CDR3: TGCAGTGCTAAGTCCGGGGGACGAGAGACCCAGTACTTC. The chain has TRBV20-1 and TRBJ2-5; D is possibly TRBD2 (6 bases). CDR1 and CDR2 (germline): DFQATT, SNEGSKA (reference sequence). Trimming cost V 4 bases and J 4 bases, with 13 bases left between them. There are 13 residues in the CDR3.

The chain joins TRBV6-2 or TRBV6-3 to TRBJ2-7; D may be TRBD2 (5 bases). The germline V and J ends were trimmed by 0 bases and 6 bases, with 15 bases remaining between them. CDR1 and CDR2 (germline): MNHEY, SVGEGT. This CDR3 has 15 residues. CDR3 nucleotide sequence: TGTGCCAGCAGTTACTCAGGATTGGGAGTAGGCGAGCAGTACTTC. This codes for CASSYSGLGVGEQYF.

The chain combines TRBV7-8 with TRBJ2-3; D not resolved. The germline CDR1 and CDR2 sequences are SGHVS and FQNEAQ. Trimming pared 0 bases from V and 2 bases from J, leaving 15 bases between. This CDR3 has 17 residues. The CDR3 nucleotides read TGTGCCAGCAGCTTAGCGCCGATTTTACGCCCCACAGATACGCAGTATTTT. Residues: CASSLAPILRPTDTQYF.

This clonotype was seen only a few times. The chain has TRBV12-3 or TRBV12-4 and TRBJ1-5, with 11 bases lining up with TRBD1. The CDR3 has 16 residues. Unmatched junction bases numbered 5, after V lost 6 bases and J lost 1 base. CDR3 bases: TGTGCCAGCAGCCGGACAGGGGGCCTCAGCAATCAGCCCCAGCATTTT. Amino acids: CASSRTGGLSNQPQHF.

There are a few counts of this clonotype. V usage is TRBV18 and J usage is TRBJ2-3, with unresolved D. The CDR3 is made up of 12 amino acids. Germline V gives CDR1 KGHSH, CDR2 LQKENI. Trimming shortened V by 4 bases and J by 4 bases, and 6 bases separated the two germline ends. CDR3 nucleotide sequence: TGTGCCAGCTCACAAGACGCAGATACGCAGTATTTT. This codes for CASSQDADTQYF.

This clonotype was picked up many times. The chain uses TRBV5-1 and TRBJ2-5; 10 nucleotides line up with TRBD1. With 7 bases clipped from V and 3 bases from J, the junction kept 9 bases outside the gene matches. CDR1 SGHRS and CDR2 YFSETQ come from the germline V gene. The CDR3 sequence is 15 residues long. The DNA for the CDR3 is TGCGCCAGCTCTCGAAACGGACAGGGGGAAGAGACCCAGTACTTC. Its translation: CASSRNGQGEETQYF.

The table lists this clonotype with a few counts. The chain uses TRBV7-9 and TRBJ1-2, with 9 bases identical to TRBD1. CDR3 length: 17 amino acids. J was trimmed by 6 bases and V by 6 bases; bases with no gene match: 17. The germline CDR1 and CDR2 sequences are SEHNR and FQNEAQ (reference sequence). The CDR3 here is CASSSGTGKSRRNGYTF. The DNA for the CDR3 is TGTGCCAGCAGTTCCGGGACAGGGAAATCGAGGAGGAATGGCTACACCTTC. Combining the CDR3 with reference TRBV7-9 and TRBJ1-2 gives the whole variable domain DTGVSQNPRHKITKRGQNVTFRCDPISEHNRLYWYRQTLGQGPEFLTYFQNEAQLEKSRLLSDRFSAERPKGSFSTLEIQRTEQGDSAMYLCASSSGTGKSRRNGYTFGSGTRLTVV.

This clonotype occurred a few times. V and J are TRBV10-3 and TRBJ2-6; 9 bases line up with TRBD1. This CDR3 is built from 15 residues. Germline trimming cut 9 bases from V and 4 bases from J; bases unmatched to any gene: 7. The germline V gene encodes CDR1 ENHRY and CDR2 SYGVKD. CDR3 bases: TGTGCCATTGGGACAGGGTTCGTCGGGGCCAACGTCCTGACTTTC. It encodes CAIGTGFVGANVLTF.

This clonotype was observed a few times. The chain combines TRBV7-2 with TRBJ1-4, with 9 bases fitting TRBD1. The CDR3 length is 16 residues. Losses at the gene ends were 1 base for V and 10 bases for J; bases not matched to a gene: 10. The germline gives CDR1 SGHTA, CDR2 FQGNSA. CDR3 DNA: TGTGCCAGCAGCTTAGGGACAGGGGCGTTAGAAGGAAAACTGTTTTTT. Translated: CASSLGTGALEGKLFF.

This clonotype was observed a handful of times. This chain uses TRBV5-8 with TRBJ1-3; no reliable D call. The CDR3 has 15 residues. Trimming stripped 0 bases from V and 1 base from J, with 8 bases between. Germline V gene sequence: CDR1 SGHTS, CDR2 YDEGEE. The DNA of the CDR3 is TGTGCCAGCAGCTTGGGGCAGCGTTCTGGAAACACCATATATTTT. It encodes CASSLGQRSGNTIYF.

The chain recombines TRBV30 with TRBJ1-1; D is possibly TRBD1 (6 bases). The V gene's germline CDR1 is GTSNPN and CDR2 SVGIG (reference sequence). V was shortened by 4 bases and J by 8 bases, with 17 bases between the two germline ends. CDR3 length: 13 amino acids. Written as DNA, the CDR3 is TGTGCCTGGATGTTCGGGAGGGGGACGGAAGCTTTCTTT. Its translation: CAWMFGRGTEAFF.

This clonotype was seen more than once but under ten times. This chain links TRBV4-3 with TRBJ2-1; the D is unclear. V was cut by 2 bases and J by 5 bases, with 7 bases left in between. The germline V gene encodes CDR1 LGHNA and CDR2 YSLEER. CDR3 size: 13 residues. The CDR3 DNA reads TGCGCCAGCAGCCAACGGCACGACAATGAGCAGTTCTTC. It encodes CASSQRHDNEQFF.

This clonotype appeared a few times. This chain uses TRBV12-3 or TRBV12-4 with TRBJ2-3, with TRBD2 matching over 12 bases. The length of the CDR3 is 18 residues. V gave up 2 bases and J gave up 2 bases; unmatched junction bases: 8. CDR3 amino acids: CASSLTSGGRRATDTQYF. CDR3 in DNA: TGTGCCAGCAGTTTAACTAGCGGGGGGCGACGCGCCACAGATACGCAGTATTTT.

This clonotype was seen a handful of times. The chain employs TRBV7-9 and TRBJ2-3; 10 positions match TRBD2. V lost 7 bases and J lost 0; bases outside the gene matches: 4. CDR1 and CDR2 from the germline V gene are SEHNR and FQNEAQ (reference sequence). The CDR3 is made up of 15 amino acids. CDR3 sequence (DNA): TGTGCCAGCATCCAACTAGCGGGGAGCACAGATACGCAGTATTTT. This encodes CASIQLAGSTDTQYF.

The rearrangement links TRBV4-3 to TRBJ2-1; 12 nucleotides agree with TRBD2. The CDR3 spans 18 residues. With V trimmed by 4 bases and J by 3 bases, 10 bases remained unmatched. From germline, CDR1 is LGHNA and CDR2 YSLEER. CDR3 DNA sequence: TGCGCCAGCAGCCCCAACTTATGGACTAGCGGGAACTACAATGAGCAGTTCTTC. Its translation: CASSPNLWTSGNYNEQFF.